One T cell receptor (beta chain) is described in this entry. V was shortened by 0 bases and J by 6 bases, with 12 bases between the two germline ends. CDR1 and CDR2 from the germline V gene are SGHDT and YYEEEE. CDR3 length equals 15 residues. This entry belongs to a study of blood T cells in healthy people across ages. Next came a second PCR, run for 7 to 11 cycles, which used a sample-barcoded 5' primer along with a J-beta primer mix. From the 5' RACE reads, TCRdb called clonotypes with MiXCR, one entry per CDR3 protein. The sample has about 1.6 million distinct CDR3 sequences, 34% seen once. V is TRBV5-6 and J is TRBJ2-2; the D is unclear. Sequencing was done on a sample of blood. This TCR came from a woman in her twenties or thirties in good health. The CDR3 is CASSLDPGEAGELFF. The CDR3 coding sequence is TGTGCCAGCAGCTTGGATCCTGGGGAAGCCGGGGAGCTGTTTTTT.